The T cell receptor (beta chain) under discussion was sequenced for a study of blood T cell repertoires in COVID-19. Original methodology: Amplification from reference gene primers served as the basis for estimated nucleated cell counts. Assay used: immunoSEQ multiplex PCR; TCRdb lists only in-frame clones, some missing. That table gives V, J and clone size, and the DNA gave D and trimming. The data hold 200,000 to 250,000 clones, with approximately 90% observed a single time. CDR1 LGHNA and CDR2 YNFKEQ come from the germline V gene. The CDR3 is made up of 14 amino acids. With 0 bases removed from V and 9 bases from J, the gap between germline ends came to 12 bases. Those enrolled, adults aged roughly 18 to 90 years, came from roughly 23 US areas. Cohort allocation depended upon clinical history that participants reported.

The TCR was taken from a man aged 25 to 40 who had recovered from COVID-19. The V call is TRBV4-2, the J call TRBJ1-3; D uncertain. Input material: PBMCs or T cells enriched from blood (not recorded which). As DNA, the CDR3 is TGTGCCAGCAGCCAAGATATTCCCCCGGGCACCATATATTTT. Protein product: CASSQDIPPGTIYF.